The 25 T cell receptor beta chains in this list originate from one sample, sequenced in a study of CD8 T cells in ankylosing spondylitis (dated by TCRdb to about 2017). The investigation overall reported the following: Blood from ankylosing spondylitis patients appeared to be characterized by a TCR beta motif composed of under 10 highly homologous amino acid variants.

The library relied on 5' RACE. Sequencing was performed on an Illumina HiSeq 2500. TCRdb reworked the public reads: Q25 trimming with fastp, MiXCR clone assembly, productive beta chains retained. Every entry covers one CDR3 protein and lists the most common genes and DNA from its rows. The sample includes over 200,000 distinct CDR3 sequences, with 15% to 20% observed a single time. 40% to 50% of the sample goes to the ten largest clones. No antigen is known for these receptors. Sequenced input: blood, either unsorted or a sorted T cell fraction (not recorded which). The receptors come from a male donor with ankylosing spondylitis.

The chain carries TRBV9 and TRBJ2-1, with 10 nucleotides matching TRBD2. The V gene end was trimmed by 0 bases and the J gene end by 4 bases; junction bases not matched to a gene: 1. The CDR3 runs 15 residues. CDR1 is SGDLS and CDR2 is YYNGEE in the germline V gene. CDR3 protein: CASSVASGGYNEQFF. The CDR3 DNA reads as TGTGCCAGCAGCGTAGCTAGCGGGGGATACAATGAGCAGTTCTTC.

The chain carries TRBV12-3 or TRBV12-4 and TRBJ2-1; D may match TRBD1 or TRBD2 (5 bases each). V shed 1 base and J shed 10 bases, with 11 bases lying between them. The CDR3 spans 13 residues. The CDR3 DNA is TGTGCCAGCAGTTTAGGGGGACGCTCAGAGCAGTTCTTC. It yields the protein CASSLGGRSEQFF.

This clonotype showed up just a few times. The J gene is TRBJ1-1, the V gene TRBV28; TRBD1 agrees at 7 bases. The CDR3 runs 12 residues. Germline V gene sequence: CDR1 MDHEN, CDR2 SYDVKM. V was clipped by 10 bases and J by 4 bases; unmatched bases: 6. The CDR3: CAISRGGTEAFF. Here the CDR3 DNA reads TGTGCCATTTCCAGGGGGGGCACTGAAGCTTTCTTT.

This sequence joins TRBV7-2 and TRBJ2-5; D remains unclear. Trimming removed 3 bases at V and 3 bases at J, with 8 bases between. Per germline, CDR1 SGHTA and CDR2 FQGNSA. This CDR3 comprises 13 residues. The CDR3 reads CASSLGIEETQYF. The CDR3 DNA follows: TGTGCCAGCAGCTTGGGCATAGAAGAGACCCAGTACTTC.

This clonotype was seen a few times. This rearrangement joins TRBV7-9 to TRBJ2-3; D perhaps matches TRBD2 (6 bases). Germline CDR1 and CDR2: SEHNR and FQNEAQ (reference sequence). The ends were cut back, 10 bases at V and 0 bases at J, with 14 bases in the middle. This CDR3 comprises 14 residues. This CDR3 is CATLWGDSTDTQYF. CDR3 bases: TGTGCCACCCTCTGGGGGGATAGCACAGATACGCAGTATTTT.

The chain recombines TRBV11-2 with TRBJ2-1; weak D call: TRBD2 (6 bases). This CDR3 has 18 residues. In germline, CDR1 is SGHAT, CDR2 FQNNGV. The V end lost 1 base, the J end lost 6 bases, and 22 bases lay between the germline ends. CDR3 in DNA: TGTGCCAGCAGCTTAGGTCTGAGGACGCATCTGGGAGGCAATGAGCAGTTCTTC. Translation gives CASSLGLRTHLGGNEQFF.

The chain is built from TRBV9 and TRBJ2-2; perhaps TRBD2 as D (6 bases). Per the germline V gene, CDR1 is SGDLS and CDR2 is YYNGEE. The CDR3 consists of 16 residues. V lost 0 bases and J lost 4, with 13 bases in between. The CDR3 DNA sequence: TGTGCCAGCAGCGTAGTCGACGGGAGCCTCACCGGGGAGCTGTTTTTT. Translation gives CASSVVDGSLTGELFF.

In this sample, this clonotype turned up a few times. The gene calls are TRBV6-1 and TRBJ1-1; 7 bases are shared with TRBD1. Looked up from germline, CDR1 is MNHNS and CDR2 is SASEGT. The CDR3 loop spans 16 amino acids. Trimming cost V 7 bases and J 0 bases; bases outside gene matches: 11. The DNA of the CDR3 is TGTGCCAGCATAATGGGGCAGGGGGGGATGAACACTGAAGCTTTCTTT. It specifies CASIMGQGGMNTEAFF.

This clonotype was found a few times. CDR3 residues: CASSPDPGLNYGYTF. In nucleotides, the CDR3 is TGTGCCAGCAGTCCCGATCCGGGCCTTAACTATGGCTACACCTTC. V is TRBV28 and J is TRBJ1-2; D remains ambiguous. The V end was cut by 5 bases, the J end by 1 base, with 14 bases between. The CDR3 is 15 amino acids. Looked up from germline, CDR1 is MDHEN and CDR2 is SYDVKM.

The J gene is TRBJ1-2, the V gene TRBV6-1, with no clear D. Trimming took 4 bases from V and 4 from J, leaving 22 bases between them. The length of the CDR3 is 17 residues. Germline V gene data show CDR1 as MNHNS and CDR2 as SASEGT. The CDR3 region has the DNA TGTGCCAGCAGTGGCCCCCCTCGGACGGCCCTAGGCTATGGCTACACCTTC. This sequence encodes CASSGPPRTALGYGYTF.

This clonotype occurred a few times. This chain links TRBV7-9 with TRBJ1-2; D is undetermined. V shed 0 bases and J shed 7 bases, with 15 bases lying between them. Germline V CDR1 and CDR2: SEHNR, FQNEAQ (reference sequence). CDR3 size: 15 residues. The CDR3 loop is CASSLAAAEPSGYTF. In DNA, the CDR3 is TGTGCCAGCAGCTTAGCTGCGGCAGAGCCCTCTGGCTACACCTTC.

This chain joins TRBV3-1 and TRBJ2-1; the D gene is possibly TRBD1 (8 bases). Germline V gene data show CDR1 as LGHDT and CDR2 as YNNKEL (reference sequence). With 2 bases removed from V and 4 bases from J, the gap between germline ends came to 15 bases. The CDR3 spans 16 residues. CDR3 region: CASSQPGQGLYNEQFF. CDR3 coding DNA: TGTGCCAGCAGCCAACCAGGACAGGGACTATACAATGAGCAGTTCTTC.

The V call is TRBV19, the J call TRBJ2-1; D call uncertain. V lost 1 base and J 4 bases, leaving 8 bases between the germline ends. In germline, CDR1 is LNHDA, CDR2 SQIVND (reference sequence). The CDR3 is made up of 14 amino acids. Written as DNA, the CDR3 is TGTGCCAGTAGTATAGGGACGGAGTACAATGAGCAGTTCTTC. Its translation is CASSIGTEYNEQFF.

In its sample, this clonotype was seen many times. The genes are TRBV10-3 and TRBJ2-2, with 10 bases identical to TRBD2. CDR1 is ENHRY and CDR2 is SYGVKD in the germline V gene. CDR3 length: 17 residues. Trimming cost V 3 bases and J 4 bases; bases outside gene matches: 8. The CDR3 DNA sequence: TGTGCCATCAGTGATGTAGGAGCGGGAGGGCCCACCGGGGAGCTGTTTTTT. Its translation: CAISDVGAGGPTGELFF.

This clonotype was counted only a few times. This chain connects TRBV12-3 or TRBV12-4 to TRBJ1-5; D might be TRBD1 (5 bases). The CDR3 covers 14 residues. Trimming pared 2 bases from V and 3 bases from J, leaving 8 bases between. CDR3: CASSLTGINQPQHF. CDR3 nucleotide sequence: TGTGCCAGCAGTTTAACAGGAATCAATCAGCCCCAGCATTTT.

The J gene is TRBJ1-1, the V gene TRBV5-1; D may be TRBD1 (6 bases). The germline CDR1 and CDR2 sequences are SGHRS and YFSETQ. The germline V and J ends were trimmed by 0 bases and 3 bases, with 12 bases remaining between them. The CDR3 covers 15 residues. The CDR3: CASSLEDSQYTEAFF. The CDR3 DNA sequence: TGCGCCAGCAGCTTGGAGGACAGCCAGTACACTGAAGCTTTCTTT.

This clonotype was detected a few times. The chain joins TRBV5-1 to TRBJ1-1, with 10 bases lining up with TRBD1. This CDR3 contains 14 residues. J gave up 5 bases and V 3 bases, and 4 bases lay outside the gene matches. Germline loops: CDR1 SGHRS, CDR2 YFSETQ. In nucleotides, the CDR3 is TGCGCCAGCAGCTCCGGGACAGGGGAAACTGAAGCTTTCTTT. It specifies CASSSGTGETEAFF.

The table lists this clonotype with many counts. The genes are TRBV6-2 or TRBV6-3 and TRBJ2-5, with D perhaps TRBD2 (6 bases). CDR3 length equals 14 residues. Trimming removed 2 bases from V and 4 bases from J, with 11 bases in between. Germline V gene data show CDR1 as MNHEY and CDR2 as SVGEGT. This chain's CDR3 is CASSYERVTETQYF. CDR3 coding DNA: TGTGCCAGCAGTTACGAGCGGGTCACAGAGACCCAGTACTTC.

The chain links TRBV7-6 to TRBJ2-7, with TRBD2 identical over 8 bases. CDR1 and CDR2 (germline): SGHVS, FNYEAQ. CDR3 size: 14 residues. Trimming removed 2 bases from V and 3 bases from J; junction bases left unmatched: 3. In DNA form, the CDR3 reads TGTGCCAGCAGCTTATACGGGGGGGACTACGAGCAGTACTTC. Translation gives CASSLYGGDYEQYF.

The V and J genes are TRBV21-1 and TRBJ2-1; the table's D call TRBD2 went unverified against the DNA. TRBV21-1 constitutes a pseudogene. This CDR3 is built from 15 residues. CDR3 protein: CASSKALGGGDEQFF. The CDR3 DNA is TGTGCCAGCAGCAAAGCGCTGGGGGGAGGTGATGAGCAGTTCTTC.

This clonotype was counted a few times. J is TRBJ2-7 and V is TRBV13, with D hard to call. This CDR3 spans 12 amino acids. The germline V and J ends were trimmed by 2 bases and 5 bases, with 7 bases remaining between them. CDR1 PRHDT and CDR2 FYEKMQ come from the germline V gene (reference sequence). CDR3 in DNA: TGTGCCAGCAGCTTACTTAGGAACGAGCAGTACTTC. Residues: CASSLLRNEQYF.

This clonotype was seen a few times. The chain uses TRBV4-1 and TRBJ1-4; the D is unclear. The V and J ends lost 7 bases and 5 bases respectively, with 20 bases between them. This CDR3 spans 16 amino acids. The V gene's germline CDR1 is MGHRA and CDR2 YSYEKL. The CDR3 DNA reads as TGCGCCAGCAACCCCCCTCCGGCCTCCCCAAATGAAAAACTGTTTTTT. It translates to CASNPPPASPNEKLFF.

This clonotype was seen only a few times. This chain uses TRBV2 with TRBJ2-7; D may be TRBD1 or TRBD2 (5 bases each). Trimming stripped 6 bases from V and 0 bases from J, with 6 bases between. Germline CDR1 SNHLY, CDR2 FYNNEI. CDR3 length: 12 residues. DNA of the CDR3: TGTGCCAGCAGGGGGGTCTCCTACGAGCAGTACTTC. This gives the protein CASRGVSYEQYF.

The V call is TRBV5-1, the J call TRBJ2-5, with 8 positions matching TRBD1. The germline gives CDR1 SGHRS, CDR2 YFSETQ. This CDR3 is 17 amino acids long. Trimming cost V 2 bases and J 2 bases; bases outside gene matches: 11. The chain's CDR3 is CASSFGQGNTIQETQYF. In DNA form, the CDR3 reads TGCGCCAGCAGCTTTGGACAGGGCAACACCATTCAAGAGACCCAGTACTTC.

This clonotype has more than one count but fewer than ten. The V and J genes are TRBV5-1 and TRBJ2-7; TRBD2 is a possible D gene (6 bases). The CDR3 is made up of 14 amino acids. Germline V gives CDR1 SGHRS, CDR2 YFSETQ. V was trimmed by 4 bases and J by 4 bases, leaving 15 bases between them. The CDR3 bases are TGCGCCAGCAGCCCGGAGGGGCAGGGTTACGAGCAGTACTTC. As protein: CASSPEGQGYEQYF.